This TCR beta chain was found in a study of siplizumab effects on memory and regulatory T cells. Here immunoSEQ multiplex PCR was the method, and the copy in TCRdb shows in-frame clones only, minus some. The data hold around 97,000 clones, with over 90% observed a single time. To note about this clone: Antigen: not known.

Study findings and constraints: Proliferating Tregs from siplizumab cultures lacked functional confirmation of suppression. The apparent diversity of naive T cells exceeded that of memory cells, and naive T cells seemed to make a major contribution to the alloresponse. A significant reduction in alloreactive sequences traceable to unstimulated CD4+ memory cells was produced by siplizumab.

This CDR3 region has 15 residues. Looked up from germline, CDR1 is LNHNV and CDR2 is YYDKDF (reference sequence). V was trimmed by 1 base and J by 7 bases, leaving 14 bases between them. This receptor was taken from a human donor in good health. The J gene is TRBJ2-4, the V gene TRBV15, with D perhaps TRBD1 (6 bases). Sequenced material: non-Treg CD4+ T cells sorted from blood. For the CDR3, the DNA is TGTGCCACCAGCAGAGTAACGACAGGTCCCAACATTCAGTACTTC. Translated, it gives CATSRVTTGPNIQYF.